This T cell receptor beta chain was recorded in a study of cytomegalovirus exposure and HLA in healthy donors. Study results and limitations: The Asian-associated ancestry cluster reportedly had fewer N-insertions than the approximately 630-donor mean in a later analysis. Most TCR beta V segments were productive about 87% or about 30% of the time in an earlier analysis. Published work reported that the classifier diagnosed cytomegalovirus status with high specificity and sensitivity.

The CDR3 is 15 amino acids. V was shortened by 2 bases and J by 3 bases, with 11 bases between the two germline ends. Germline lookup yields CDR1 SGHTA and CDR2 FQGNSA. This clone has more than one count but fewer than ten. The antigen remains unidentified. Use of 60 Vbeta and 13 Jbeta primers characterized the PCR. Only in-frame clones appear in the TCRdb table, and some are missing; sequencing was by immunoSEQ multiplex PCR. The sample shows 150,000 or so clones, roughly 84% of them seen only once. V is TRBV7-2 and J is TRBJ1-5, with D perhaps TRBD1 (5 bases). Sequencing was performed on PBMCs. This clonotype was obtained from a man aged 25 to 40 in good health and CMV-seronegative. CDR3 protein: CASSLMTAYNQPQHF. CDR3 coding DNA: TGTGCCAGCAGCTTAATGACAGCATACAATCAGCCCCAGCATTTT.